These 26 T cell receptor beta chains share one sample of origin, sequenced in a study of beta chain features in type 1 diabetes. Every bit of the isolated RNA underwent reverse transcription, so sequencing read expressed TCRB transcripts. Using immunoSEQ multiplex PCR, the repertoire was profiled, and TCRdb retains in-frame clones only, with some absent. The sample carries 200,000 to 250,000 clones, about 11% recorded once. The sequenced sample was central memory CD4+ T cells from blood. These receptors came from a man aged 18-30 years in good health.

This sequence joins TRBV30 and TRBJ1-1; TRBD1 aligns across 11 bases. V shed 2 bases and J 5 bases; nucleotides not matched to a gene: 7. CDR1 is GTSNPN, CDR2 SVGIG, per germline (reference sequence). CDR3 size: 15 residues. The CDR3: CAWSKPGQGGTEAFF. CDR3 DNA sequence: TGTGCCTGGAGTAAACCGGGACAGGGGGGAACTGAAGCTTTCTTT.

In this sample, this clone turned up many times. The CDR3 DNA sequence: TGCAGCGTTGAACCGAGCGGGAGAGGCAAAAACATTCAGTACTTC. It specifies CSVEPSGRGKNIQYF. The chain is built from TRBV29-1 and TRBJ2-4; 8 positions match TRBD2. Germline V gene lookup returns CDR1 SQVTM and CDR2 ANQGSEA. This CDR3 is 15 amino acids long. J was trimmed by 3 bases and V by 2 bases; bases with no gene match: 6.

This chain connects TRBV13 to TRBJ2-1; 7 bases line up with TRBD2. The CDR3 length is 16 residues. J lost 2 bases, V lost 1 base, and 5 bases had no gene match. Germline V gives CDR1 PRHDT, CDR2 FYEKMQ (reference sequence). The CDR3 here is CASSLAGGRTYNEQFF. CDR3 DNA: TGTGCCAGCAGCTTAGCGGGAGGACGGACCTACAATGAGCAGTTCTTC.

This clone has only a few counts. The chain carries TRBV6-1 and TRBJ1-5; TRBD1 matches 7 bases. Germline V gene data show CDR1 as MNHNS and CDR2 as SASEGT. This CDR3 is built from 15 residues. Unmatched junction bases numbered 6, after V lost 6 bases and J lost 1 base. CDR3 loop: CASRLTGSSNQPQHF. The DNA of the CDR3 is TGTGCCAGCAGGCTGACAGGGTCAAGCAATCAGCCCCAGCATTTT.

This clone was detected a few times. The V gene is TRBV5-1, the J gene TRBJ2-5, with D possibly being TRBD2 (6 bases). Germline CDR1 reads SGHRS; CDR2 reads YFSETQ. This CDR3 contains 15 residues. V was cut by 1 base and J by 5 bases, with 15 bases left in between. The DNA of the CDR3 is TGCGCCAGCAGCTTGACCCCCGGGACTTCCGAGACCCAGTACTTC. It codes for CASSLTPGTSETQYF.

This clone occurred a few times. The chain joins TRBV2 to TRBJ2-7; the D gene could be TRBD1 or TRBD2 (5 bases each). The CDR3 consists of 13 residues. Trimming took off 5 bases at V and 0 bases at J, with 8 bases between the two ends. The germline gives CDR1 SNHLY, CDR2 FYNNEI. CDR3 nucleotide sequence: TGTGCCAGCAGTCGGGACCGCTCCTACGAGCAGTACTTC. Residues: CASSRDRSYEQYF.

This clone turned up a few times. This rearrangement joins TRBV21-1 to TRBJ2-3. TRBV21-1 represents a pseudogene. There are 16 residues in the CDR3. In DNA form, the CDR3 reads TGTGCCAGCAGCCCCGGGACAGCGGGACACACAGATACGCAGTATTTT. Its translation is CASSPGTAGHTDTQYF.

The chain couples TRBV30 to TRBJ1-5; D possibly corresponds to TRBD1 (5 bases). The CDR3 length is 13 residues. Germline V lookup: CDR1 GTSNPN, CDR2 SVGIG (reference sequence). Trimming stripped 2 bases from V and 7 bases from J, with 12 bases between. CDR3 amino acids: CAWSSGFGQPQHF. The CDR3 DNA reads TGTGCCTGGAGTTCAGGGTTTGGCCAGCCCCAGCATTTT. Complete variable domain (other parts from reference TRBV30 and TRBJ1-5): SQTIHQWPATLVQPVGSPLSLECTVEGTSNPNLYWYRQAAGRGLQLLFYSVGIGQISSEVPQNLSASRPQDRQFILSSKKLLLSDSGFYLCAWSSGFGQPQHFGDGTRLSIL.

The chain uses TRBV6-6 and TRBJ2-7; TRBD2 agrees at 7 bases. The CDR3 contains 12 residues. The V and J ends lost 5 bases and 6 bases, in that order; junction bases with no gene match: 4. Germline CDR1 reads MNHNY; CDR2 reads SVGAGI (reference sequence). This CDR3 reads CASSPPGGEQYF. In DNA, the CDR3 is TGTGCCAGCAGTCCTCCGGGGGGCGAGCAGTACTTC.

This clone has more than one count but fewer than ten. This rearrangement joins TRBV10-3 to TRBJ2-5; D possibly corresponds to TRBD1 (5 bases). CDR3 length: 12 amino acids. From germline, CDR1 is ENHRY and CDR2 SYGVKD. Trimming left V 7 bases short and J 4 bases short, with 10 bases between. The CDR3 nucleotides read TGTGCCATCACGGACAACCGAGAGACCCAGTACTTC. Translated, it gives CAITDNRETQYF.

The CDR3 coding sequence is TGTGCCAGTAGTATAGCGAGCCAGCCCCAGCATTTT. This sequence encodes CASSIASQPQHF. J is TRBJ1-5 and V is TRBV19; D gene ambiguous. CDR3 length: 12 amino acids. V lost 1 base to trimming and J lost 7 bases, with 5 bases between them. Per germline, CDR1 LNHDA and CDR2 SQIVND (reference sequence).

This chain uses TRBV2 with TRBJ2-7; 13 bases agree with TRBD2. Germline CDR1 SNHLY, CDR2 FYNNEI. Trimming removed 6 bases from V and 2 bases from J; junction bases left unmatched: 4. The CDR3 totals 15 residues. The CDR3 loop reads CASSAGTSGTYEQYF. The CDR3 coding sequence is TGTGCCAGCAGCGCCGGGACTAGCGGGACCTACGAGCAGTACTTC. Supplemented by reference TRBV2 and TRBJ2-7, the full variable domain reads EPEVTQTPSHQVTQMGQEVILRCVPISNHLYFYWYRQILGQKVEFLVSFYNNEISEKSEIFDDQFSVERPDGSNFTLKIRSTKLEDSAMYFCASSAGTSGTYEQYFGPGTRLTVT.

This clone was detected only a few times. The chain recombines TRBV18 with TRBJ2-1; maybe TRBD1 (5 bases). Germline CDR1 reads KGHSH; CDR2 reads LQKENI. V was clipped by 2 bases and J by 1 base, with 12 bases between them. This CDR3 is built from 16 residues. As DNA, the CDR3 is TGTGCCAGCTCACCAAACCAGGGATCGTCCTACAATGAGCAGTTCTTC. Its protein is CASSPNQGSSYNEQFF. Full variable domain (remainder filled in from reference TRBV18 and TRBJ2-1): NAGVMQNPRHLVRRRGQEARLRCSPMKGHSHVYWYRQLPEEGLKFMVYLQKENIIDESGMPKERFSAEFPKEGPSILRIQQVVRGDSAAYFCASSPNQGSSYNEQFFGPGTRLTVL.

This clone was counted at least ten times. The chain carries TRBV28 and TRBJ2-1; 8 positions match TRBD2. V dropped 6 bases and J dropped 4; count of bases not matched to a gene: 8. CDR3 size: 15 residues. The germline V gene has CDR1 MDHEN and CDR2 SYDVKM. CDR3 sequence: CASRGGRFRYNEQFF. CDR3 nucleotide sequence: TGTGCCAGCAGGGGCGGGAGGTTTAGGTACAATGAGCAGTTCTTC.

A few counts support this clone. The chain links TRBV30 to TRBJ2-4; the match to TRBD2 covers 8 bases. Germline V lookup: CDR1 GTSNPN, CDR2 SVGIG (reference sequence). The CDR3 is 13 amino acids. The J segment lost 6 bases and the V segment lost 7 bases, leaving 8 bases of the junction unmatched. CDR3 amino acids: CAFYRLATNIQYF. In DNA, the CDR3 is TGTGCCTTTTACCGACTAGCGACAAACATTCAGTACTTC.

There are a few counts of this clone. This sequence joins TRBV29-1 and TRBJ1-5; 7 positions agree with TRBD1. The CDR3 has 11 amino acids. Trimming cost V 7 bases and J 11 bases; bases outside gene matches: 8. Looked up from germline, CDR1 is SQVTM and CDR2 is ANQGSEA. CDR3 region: CSGLRTGTQHF. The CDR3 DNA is TGCAGCGGGCTCCGGACAGGAACCCAGCATTTT.

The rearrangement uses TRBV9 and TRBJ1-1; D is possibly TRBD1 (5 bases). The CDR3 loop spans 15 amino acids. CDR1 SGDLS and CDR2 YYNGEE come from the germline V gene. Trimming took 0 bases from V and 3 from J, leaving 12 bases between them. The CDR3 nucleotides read TGTGCCAGCAGCGTAGCTCCCAGGGCTGACACTGAAGCTTTCTTT. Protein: CASSVAPRADTEAFF.

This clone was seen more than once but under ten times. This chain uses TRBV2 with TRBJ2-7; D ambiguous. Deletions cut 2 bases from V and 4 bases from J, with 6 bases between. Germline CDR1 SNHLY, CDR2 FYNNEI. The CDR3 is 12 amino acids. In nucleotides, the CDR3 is TGTGCCAGCAGTGAAACGGATTACGAGCAGTACTTC. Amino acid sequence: CASSETDYEQYF.

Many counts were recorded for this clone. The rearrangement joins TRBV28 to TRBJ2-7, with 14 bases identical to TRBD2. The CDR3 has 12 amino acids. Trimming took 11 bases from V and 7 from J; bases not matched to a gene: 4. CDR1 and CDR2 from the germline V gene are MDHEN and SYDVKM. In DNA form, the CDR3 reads TGTGCCGGGACTAGCGGGAGTGGGGAGCAGTACTTC. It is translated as CAGTSGSGEQYF.

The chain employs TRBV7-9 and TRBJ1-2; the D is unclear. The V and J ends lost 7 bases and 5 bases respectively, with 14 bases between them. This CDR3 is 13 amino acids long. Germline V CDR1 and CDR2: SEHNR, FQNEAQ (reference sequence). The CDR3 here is CASTRGTDYGYTF. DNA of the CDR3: TGTGCCAGCACCCGCGGCACCGATTATGGCTACACCTTC.

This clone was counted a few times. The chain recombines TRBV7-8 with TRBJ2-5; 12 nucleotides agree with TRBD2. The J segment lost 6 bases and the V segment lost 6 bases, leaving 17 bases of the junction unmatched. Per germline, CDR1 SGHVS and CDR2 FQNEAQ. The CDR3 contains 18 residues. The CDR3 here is CASSSLGGMGLAGQTQYF. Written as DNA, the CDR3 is TGTGCCAGCAGTTCCCTGGGTGGTATGGGACTAGCGGGTCAGACCCAGTACTTC.

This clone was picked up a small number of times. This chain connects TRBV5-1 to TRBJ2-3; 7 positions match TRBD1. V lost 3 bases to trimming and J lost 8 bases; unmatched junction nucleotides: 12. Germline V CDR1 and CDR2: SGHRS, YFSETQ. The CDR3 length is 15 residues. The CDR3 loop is CASSSETGRHSTQYF. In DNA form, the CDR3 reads TGCGCCAGCAGCTCAGAGACAGGGCGGCACAGTACGCAGTATTTT.

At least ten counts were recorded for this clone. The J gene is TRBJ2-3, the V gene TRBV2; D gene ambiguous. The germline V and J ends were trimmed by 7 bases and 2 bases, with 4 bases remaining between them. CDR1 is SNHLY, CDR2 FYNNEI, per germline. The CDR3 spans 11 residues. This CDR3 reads CASTYTDTQYF. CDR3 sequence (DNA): TGTGCCAGCACCTACACAGATACGCAGTATTTT. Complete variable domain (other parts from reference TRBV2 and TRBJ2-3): EPEVTQTPSHQVTQMGQEVILRCVPISNHLYFYWYRQILGQKVEFLVSFYNNEISEKSEIFDDQFSVERPDGSNFTLKIRSTKLEDSAMYFCASTYTDTQYFGPGTRLTVL.

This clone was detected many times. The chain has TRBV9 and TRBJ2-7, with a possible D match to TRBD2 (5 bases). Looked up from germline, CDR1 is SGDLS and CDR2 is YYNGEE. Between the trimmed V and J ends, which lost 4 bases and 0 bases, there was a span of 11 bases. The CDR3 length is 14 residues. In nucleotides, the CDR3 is TGTGCCAGCAGCCTCAGCGGTTTCTCCTACGAGCAGTACTTC. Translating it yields CASSLSGFSYEQYF.

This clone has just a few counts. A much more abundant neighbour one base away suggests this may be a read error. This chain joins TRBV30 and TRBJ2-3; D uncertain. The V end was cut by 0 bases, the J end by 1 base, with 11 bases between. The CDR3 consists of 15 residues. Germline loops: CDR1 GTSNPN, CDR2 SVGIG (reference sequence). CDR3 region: CAWSVQGVGTDTQYF. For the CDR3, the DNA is TGTGCCTGGAGTGTACAAGGTGTGGGCACAGATACGCAGTATTTT.

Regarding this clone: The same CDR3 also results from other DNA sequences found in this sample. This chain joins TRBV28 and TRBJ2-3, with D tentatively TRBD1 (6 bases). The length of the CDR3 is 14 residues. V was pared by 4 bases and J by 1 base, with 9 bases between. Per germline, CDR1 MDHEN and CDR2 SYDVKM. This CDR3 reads CASSSDRRTDTQYF. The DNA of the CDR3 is TGTGCCAGCAGTTCGGACAGACGCACAGATACGCAGTATTTT.